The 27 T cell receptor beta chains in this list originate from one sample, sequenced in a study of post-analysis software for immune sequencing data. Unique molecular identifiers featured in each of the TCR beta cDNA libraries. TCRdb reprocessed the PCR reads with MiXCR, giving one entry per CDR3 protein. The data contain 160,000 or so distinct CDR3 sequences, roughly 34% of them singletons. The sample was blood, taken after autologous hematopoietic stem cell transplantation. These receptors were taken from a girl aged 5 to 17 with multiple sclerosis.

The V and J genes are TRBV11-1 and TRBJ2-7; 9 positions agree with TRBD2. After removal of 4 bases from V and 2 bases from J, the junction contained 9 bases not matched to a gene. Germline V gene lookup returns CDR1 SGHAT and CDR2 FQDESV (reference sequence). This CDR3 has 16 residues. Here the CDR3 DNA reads TGTGCCAGCAGCTGGGTCGCGACTAGCGGAGCCTACGAGCAGTACTTC. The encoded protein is CASSWVATSGAYEQYF.

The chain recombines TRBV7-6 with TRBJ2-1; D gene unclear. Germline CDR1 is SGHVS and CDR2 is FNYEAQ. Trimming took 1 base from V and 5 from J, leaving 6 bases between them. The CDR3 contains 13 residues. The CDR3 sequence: CASSLVEDNEQFF. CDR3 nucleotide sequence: TGTGCCAGCAGCTTAGTGGAAGACAATGAGCAGTTCTTC.

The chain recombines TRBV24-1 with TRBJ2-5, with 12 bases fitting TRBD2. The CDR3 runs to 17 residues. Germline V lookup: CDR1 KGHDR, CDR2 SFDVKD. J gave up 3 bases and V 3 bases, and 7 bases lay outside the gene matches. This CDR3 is CATSDPGLAGSKETQYF. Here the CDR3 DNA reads TGTGCCACCAGTGATCCAGGACTAGCGGGATCAAAAGAGACCCAGTACTTC.

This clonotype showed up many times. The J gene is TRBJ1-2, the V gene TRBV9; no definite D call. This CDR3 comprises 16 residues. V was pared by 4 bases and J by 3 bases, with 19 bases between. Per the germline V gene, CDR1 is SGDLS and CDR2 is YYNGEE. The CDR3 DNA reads TGTGCCAGCAGCCCTAGTACGGGGATGATGGACTATGGCTACACCTTC. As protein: CASSPSTGMMDYGYTF.

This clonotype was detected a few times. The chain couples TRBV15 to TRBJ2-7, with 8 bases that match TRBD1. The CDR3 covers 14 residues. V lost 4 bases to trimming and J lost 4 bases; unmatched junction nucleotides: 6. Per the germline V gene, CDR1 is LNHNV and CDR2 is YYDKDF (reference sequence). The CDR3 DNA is TGTGCCACCAGCATAGACAGGGGACCATACGAGCAGTACTTC. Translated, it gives CATSIDRGPYEQYF. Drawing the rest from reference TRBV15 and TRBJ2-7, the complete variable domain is DAMVIQNPRYQVTQFGKPVTLSCSQTLNHNVMYWYQQKSSQAPKLLFHYYDKDFNNEADTPDNFQSRRPNTSFCFLDIRSPGLGDTAMYLCATSIDRGPYEQYFGPGTRLTVT.

The CDR3 region is CASSLGLPTNYGYTF. In DNA form, the CDR3 reads TGTGCCAGCAGTTTAGGCCTCCCAACTAACTATGGCTACACCTTC. The chain is built from TRBV28 and TRBJ1-2; the D is unclear. Germline assignment: CDR1 MDHEN and CDR2 SYDVKM. This CDR3 spans 15 amino acids. Trimming pared 2 bases from V and 0 bases from J, leaving 10 bases between.

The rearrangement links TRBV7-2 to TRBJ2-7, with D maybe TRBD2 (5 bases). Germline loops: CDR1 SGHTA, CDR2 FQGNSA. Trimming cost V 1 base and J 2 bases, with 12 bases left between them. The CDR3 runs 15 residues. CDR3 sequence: CASSLGVVGAYEQYF. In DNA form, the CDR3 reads TGTGCCAGCAGCTTAGGGGTGGTGGGAGCCTACGAGCAGTACTTC.

The CDR3 DNA reads TGCGCCAGCAGCCATGCGTATGACACCGGGGAGCTGTTTTTT. This translates into CASSHAYDTGELFF. This rearrangement joins TRBV4-1 to TRBJ2-2; D uncertain. The V gene's germline CDR1 is MGHRA and CDR2 YSYEKL. The CDR3 loop spans 14 amino acids. Trimming left V 3 bases short and J 3 bases short, with 8 bases between.

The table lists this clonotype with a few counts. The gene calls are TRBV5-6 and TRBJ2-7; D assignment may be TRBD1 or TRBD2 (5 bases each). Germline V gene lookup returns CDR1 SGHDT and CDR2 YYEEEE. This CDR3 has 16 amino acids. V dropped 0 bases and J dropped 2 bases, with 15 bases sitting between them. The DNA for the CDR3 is TGTGCCAGCAGCTTGGTCTTGGGACCCAGTCCCTACGAGCAGTACTTC. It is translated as CASSLVLGPSPYEQYF.

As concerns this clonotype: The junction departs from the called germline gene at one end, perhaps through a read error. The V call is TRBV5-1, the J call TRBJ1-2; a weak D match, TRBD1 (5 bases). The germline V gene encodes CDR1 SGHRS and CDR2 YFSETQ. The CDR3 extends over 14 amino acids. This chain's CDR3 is CASSYGGLGYGHTF. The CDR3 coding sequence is TGCGCCAGCAGCTATGGGGGGTTAGGATATGGCCACACCTTC.

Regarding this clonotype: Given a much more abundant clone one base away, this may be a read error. The CDR3 nucleotides are TGCGGCGTTGATCTGGGAGGCCGAGCTAACTATGGCTACACCTTC. It translates to CGVDLGGRANYGYTF. This sequence joins TRBV29-1 and TRBJ1-2; D is unclear. CDR1 and CDR2 (germline): SQVTM, ANQGSEA. The CDR3 totals 15 residues. Filled out from reference TRBV29-1 and TRBJ1-2, the complete variable domain reads SAVISQKPSRDICQRGTSLTIQCQVDSQVTMMFWYRQQPGQSLTLIATANQGSEATYESGFVIDKFPISRPNLTFSTLTVSNMSPEDSSIYLCGVDLGGRANYGYTFGSGTRLTVV.

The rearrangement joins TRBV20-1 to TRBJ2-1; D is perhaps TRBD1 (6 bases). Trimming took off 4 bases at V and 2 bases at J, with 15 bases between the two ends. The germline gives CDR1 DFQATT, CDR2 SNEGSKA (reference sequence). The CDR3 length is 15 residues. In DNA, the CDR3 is TGCAGTGCTACCCGCGACAGGACCCCCTACAATGAGCAGTTCTTC. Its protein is CSATRDRTPYNEQFF.

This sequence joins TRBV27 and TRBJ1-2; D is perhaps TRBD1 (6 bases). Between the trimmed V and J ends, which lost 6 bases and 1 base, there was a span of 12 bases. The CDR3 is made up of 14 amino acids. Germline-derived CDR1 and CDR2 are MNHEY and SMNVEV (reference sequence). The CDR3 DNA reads TGTGCCAGCAGCTCCTTGGGACATAACTATGGCTACACCTTC. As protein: CASSSLGHNYGYTF.

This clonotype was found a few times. As DNA, the CDR3 is TGTGCCAGCAGCCAGACAGGGGGCGGAGGTGAGCAGTTCTTC. Translating it yields CASSQTGGGGEQFF. This chain joins TRBV2 and TRBJ2-1; TRBD1 agrees at 10 bases. The CDR3 sequence is 14 residues long. V lost 6 bases to trimming and J lost 9 bases; unmatched junction nucleotides: 8. Germline V gene sequence: CDR1 SNHLY, CDR2 FYNNEI.

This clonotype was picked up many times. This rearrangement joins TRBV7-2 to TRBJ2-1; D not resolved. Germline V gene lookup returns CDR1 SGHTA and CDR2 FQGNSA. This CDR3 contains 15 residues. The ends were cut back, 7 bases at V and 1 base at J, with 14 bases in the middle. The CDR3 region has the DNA TGTGCCAGCACCCTAAACACCGCTTCCTACAATGAGCAGTTCTTC. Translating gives CASTLNTASYNEQFF. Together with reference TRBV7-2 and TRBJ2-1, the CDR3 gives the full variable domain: GAGVSQSPSNKVTEKGKDVELRCDPISGHTALYWYRQSLGQGLEFLIYFQGNSAPDKSGLPSDRFSAERTGGSVSTLTIQRTQQEDSAVYLCASTLNTASYNEQFFGPGTRLTVL.

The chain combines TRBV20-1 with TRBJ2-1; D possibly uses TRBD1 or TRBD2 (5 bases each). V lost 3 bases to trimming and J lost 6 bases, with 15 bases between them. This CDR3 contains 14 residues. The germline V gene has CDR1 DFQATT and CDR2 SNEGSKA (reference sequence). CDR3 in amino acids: CSARRGIVSNEQFF. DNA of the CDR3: TGCAGTGCTAGGAGGGGAATTGTTTCCAATGAGCAGTTCTTC.

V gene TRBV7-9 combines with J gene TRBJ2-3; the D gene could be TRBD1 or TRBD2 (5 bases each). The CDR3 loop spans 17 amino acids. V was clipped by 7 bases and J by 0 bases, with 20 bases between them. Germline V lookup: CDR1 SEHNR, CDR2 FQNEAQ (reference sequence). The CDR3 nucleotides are TGTGCCAGCACCGCCCAGAGGGGACCGACTAGCACAGATACGCAGTATTTT. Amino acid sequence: CASTAQRGPTSTDTQYF.

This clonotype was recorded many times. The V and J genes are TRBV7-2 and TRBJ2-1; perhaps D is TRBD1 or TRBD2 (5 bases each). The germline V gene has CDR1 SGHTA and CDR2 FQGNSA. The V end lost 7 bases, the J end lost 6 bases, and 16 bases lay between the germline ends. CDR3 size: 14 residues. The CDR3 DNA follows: TGTGCCAGCATGGGGTCACACGGGACCAATGAGCAGTTCTTC. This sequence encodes CASMGSHGTNEQFF. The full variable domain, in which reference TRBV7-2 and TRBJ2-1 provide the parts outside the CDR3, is GAGVSQSPSNKVTEKGKDVELRCDPISGHTALYWYRQSLGQGLEFLIYFQGNSAPDKSGLPSDRFSAERTGGSVSTLTIQRTQQEDSAVYLCASMGSHGTNEQFFGPGTRLTVL.

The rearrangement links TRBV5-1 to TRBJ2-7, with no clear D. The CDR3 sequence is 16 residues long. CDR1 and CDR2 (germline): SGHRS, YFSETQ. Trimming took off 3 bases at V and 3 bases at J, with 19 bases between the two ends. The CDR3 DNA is TGCGCCAGCAGCTCGTCCCTCACCGAAAACCACTACGAGCAGTACTTC. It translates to CASSSSLTENHYEQYF.

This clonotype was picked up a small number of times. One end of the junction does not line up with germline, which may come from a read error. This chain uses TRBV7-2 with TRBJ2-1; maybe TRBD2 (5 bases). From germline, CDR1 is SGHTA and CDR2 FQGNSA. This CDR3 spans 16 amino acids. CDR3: CASSLLSEPFYNGQFF. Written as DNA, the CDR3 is TGTGCCAGCAGCCTTCTTAGCGAGCCCTTCTACAATGGGCAGTTCTTC.

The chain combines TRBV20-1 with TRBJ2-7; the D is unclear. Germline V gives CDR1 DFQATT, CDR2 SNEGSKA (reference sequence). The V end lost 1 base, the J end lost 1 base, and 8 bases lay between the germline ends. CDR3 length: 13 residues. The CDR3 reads CSARGHASYEQYF. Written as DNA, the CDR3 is TGCAGTGCTAGAGGACATGCGTCCTACGAGCAGTACTTC.

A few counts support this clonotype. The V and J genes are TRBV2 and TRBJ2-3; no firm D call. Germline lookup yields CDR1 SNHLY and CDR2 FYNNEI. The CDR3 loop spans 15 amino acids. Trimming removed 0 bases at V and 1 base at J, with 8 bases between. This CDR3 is CASSEARFGTDTQYF. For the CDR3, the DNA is TGTGCCAGCAGTGAAGCGCGATTTGGCACAGATACGCAGTATTTT.

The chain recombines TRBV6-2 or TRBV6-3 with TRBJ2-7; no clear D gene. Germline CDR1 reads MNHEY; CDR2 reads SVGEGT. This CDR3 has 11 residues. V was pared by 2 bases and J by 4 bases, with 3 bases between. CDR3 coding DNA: TGTGCCAGCAGTTACGAGTACGAGCAGTACTTC. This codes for CASSYEYEQYF.

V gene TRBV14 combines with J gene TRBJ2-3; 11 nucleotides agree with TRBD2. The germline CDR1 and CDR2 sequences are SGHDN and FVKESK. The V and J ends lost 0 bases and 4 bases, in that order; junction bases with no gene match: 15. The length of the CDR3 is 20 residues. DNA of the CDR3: TGTGCCAGCAGCCAAGATGTGCTAGCGGGAGGATTGAGAGCCGCAGATACGCAGTATTTT. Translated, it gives CASSQDVLAGGLRAADTQYF.

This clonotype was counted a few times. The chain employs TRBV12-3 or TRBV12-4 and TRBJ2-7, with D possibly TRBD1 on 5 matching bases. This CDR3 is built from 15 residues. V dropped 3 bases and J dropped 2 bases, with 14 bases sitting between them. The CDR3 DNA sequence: TGTGCCAGCAGTTTTGGGGCAGTTGCCACCTACGAGCAGTACTTC. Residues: CASSFGAVATYEQYF.

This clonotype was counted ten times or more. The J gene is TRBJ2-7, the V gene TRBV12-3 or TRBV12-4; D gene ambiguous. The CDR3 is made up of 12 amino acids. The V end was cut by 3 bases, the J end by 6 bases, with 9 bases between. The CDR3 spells CASSFSFGEQYF. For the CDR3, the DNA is TGTGCCAGCAGTTTTTCCTTCGGCGAGCAGTACTTC.

The CDR3 sequence is CSARVPRGRYTEAFF. In nucleotides, the CDR3 is TGCAGTGCTAGAGTACCCAGGGGGAGATACACTGAAGCTTTCTTT. The chain links TRBV20-1 to TRBJ1-1, with 7 bases that match TRBD1. The CDR3 extends over 15 amino acids. The junction had 8 bases not matched to a gene; V was cut back by 1 base and J by 3 bases. Looked up from germline, CDR1 is DFQATT and CDR2 is SNEGSKA (reference sequence).